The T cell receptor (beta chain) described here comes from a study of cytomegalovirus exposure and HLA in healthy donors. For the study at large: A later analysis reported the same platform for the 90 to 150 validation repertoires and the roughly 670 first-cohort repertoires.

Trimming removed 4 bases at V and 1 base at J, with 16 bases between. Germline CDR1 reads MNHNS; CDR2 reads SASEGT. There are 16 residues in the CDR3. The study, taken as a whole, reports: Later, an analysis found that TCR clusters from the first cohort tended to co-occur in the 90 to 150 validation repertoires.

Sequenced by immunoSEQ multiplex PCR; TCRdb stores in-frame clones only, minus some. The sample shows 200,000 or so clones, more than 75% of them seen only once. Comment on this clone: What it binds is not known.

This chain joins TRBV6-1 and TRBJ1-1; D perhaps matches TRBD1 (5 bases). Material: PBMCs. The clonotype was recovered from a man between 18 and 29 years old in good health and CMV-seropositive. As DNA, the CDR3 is TGTGCCAGCAGTGGTATCGGGGGAAGTCGGAACACTGAAGCTTTCTTT. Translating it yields CASSGIGGSRNTEAFF.